The clone carrying this TCR beta chain has ten or more counts. Its antigen is still unknown. The CDR3 has 13 amino acids. The V end was cut by 1 base, the J end by 2 bases, with 8 bases between. From germline, CDR1 is DFQATT and CDR2 SNEGSKA (reference sequence). The data originate from a study of T-cell reconstitution after alpha-beta-depleted transplantation in children. Study conclusions and caveats: About two months after transplant, alpha-beta T cells reportedly came from several hundred expanded graft clones. Newly produced T cells mostly accounted for T-cell counts and diversity one year post-transplant. Recipient T cells and thymic progenitors that survived were the source of the high TCRbeta diversity seen at day 60 in some patients.

Preparing the TCRbeta library involved the use of unique molecular identifiers. TCRdb independently ran MiXCR on the PCR reads; one entry per CDR3 protein. The sample contains fewer than 150,000 distinct CDR3 sequences, 9.5% to 10% of which appear only once. The sequencing here drew on PBMCs, mostly from graft donor cells, taken 180 days after TCRalphabeta/CD19-depleted stem cell transplant. V is TRBV20-1 and J is TRBJ1-1; D remains unclear. This receptor was identified in a girl under three years old who had a stem cell transplant for combined immunodeficiency, so the T cells may come from the graft donor. The DNA of the CDR3 is TGCAGTGCTAGAGCAACGAGTAACACTGAAGCTTTCTTT. It is translated as CSARATSNTEAFF.